This T cell receptor beta chain was found in a study of T cell repertoires in cytomegalovirus infection. Overall study context: CMV infection together with matching HLA type was indicated by public TCR beta signatures.

This clonotype was counted a few times. Antigen: not known. Germline CDR1 reads GTSNPN; CDR2 reads SVGIG (reference sequence). The germline V and J ends were trimmed by 0 bases and 8 bases, with 13 bases remaining between them. This CDR3 spans 13 amino acids. One entry per CDR3 protein results from TCRdb running MiXCR on the reads. The sample consists of 150,000 or so distinct CDR3 sequences, approximately 30% of them appearing once. Sequencing was performed on CD8+ T cells from cultured PBMCs, taken from culture after CMV antigen stimulation. This clonotype was sampled from a human donor in good health (CMV status not recorded). Some clones in this sample may be carry-over from other donors' samples. This chain joins TRBV30 and TRBJ1-2, with a tentative D call TRBD1 (5 bases). CDR3 amino acids: CAWSVPPGLGYTF. The CDR3 DNA sequence: TGTGCCTGGAGTGTACCGCCAGGGCTCGGCTACACCTTC. The full variable domain, with the rest looked up from reference TRBV30 and TRBJ1-2, is SQTIHQWPATLVQPVGSPLSLECTVEGTSNPNLYWYRQAAGRGLQLLFYSVGIGQISSEVPQNLSASRPQDRQFILSSKKLLLSDSGFYLCAWSVPPGLGYTFGSGTRLTVV.